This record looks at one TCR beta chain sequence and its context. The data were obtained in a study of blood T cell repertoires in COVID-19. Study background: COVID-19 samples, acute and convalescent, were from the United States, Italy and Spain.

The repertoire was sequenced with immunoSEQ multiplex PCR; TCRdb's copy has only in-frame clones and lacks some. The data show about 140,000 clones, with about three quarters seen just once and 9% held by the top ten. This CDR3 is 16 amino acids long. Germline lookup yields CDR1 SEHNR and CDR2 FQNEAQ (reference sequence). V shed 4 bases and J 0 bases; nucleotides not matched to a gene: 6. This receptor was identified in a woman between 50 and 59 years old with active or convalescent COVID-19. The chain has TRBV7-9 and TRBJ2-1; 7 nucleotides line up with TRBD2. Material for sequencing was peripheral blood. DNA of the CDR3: TGTGCCAGCAGCTCAGGGCGGGAGCCCTCCTACAATGAGCAGTTCTTC. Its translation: CASSSGREPSYNEQFF.